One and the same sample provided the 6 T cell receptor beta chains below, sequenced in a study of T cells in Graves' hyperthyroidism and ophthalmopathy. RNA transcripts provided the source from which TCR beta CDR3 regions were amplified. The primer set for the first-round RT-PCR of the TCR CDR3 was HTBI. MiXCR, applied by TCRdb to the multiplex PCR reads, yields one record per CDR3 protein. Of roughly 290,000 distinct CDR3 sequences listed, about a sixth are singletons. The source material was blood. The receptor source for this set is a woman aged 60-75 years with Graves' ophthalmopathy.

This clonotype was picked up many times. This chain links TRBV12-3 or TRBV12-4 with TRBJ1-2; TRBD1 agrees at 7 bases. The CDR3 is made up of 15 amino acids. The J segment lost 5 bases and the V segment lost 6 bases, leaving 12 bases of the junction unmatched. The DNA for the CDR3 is TGTGCCAGCAGACCGACCGGGACAGACCTTTATGGCTACACCTTC. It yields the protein CASRPTGTDLYGYTF.

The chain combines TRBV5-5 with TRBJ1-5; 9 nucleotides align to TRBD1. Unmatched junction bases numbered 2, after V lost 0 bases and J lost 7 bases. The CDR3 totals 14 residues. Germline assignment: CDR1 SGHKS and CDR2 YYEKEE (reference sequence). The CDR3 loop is CASSLEDRGQPQHF. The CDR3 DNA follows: TGTGCCAGCAGCTTGGAGGACAGGGGACAGCCCCAGCATTTT.

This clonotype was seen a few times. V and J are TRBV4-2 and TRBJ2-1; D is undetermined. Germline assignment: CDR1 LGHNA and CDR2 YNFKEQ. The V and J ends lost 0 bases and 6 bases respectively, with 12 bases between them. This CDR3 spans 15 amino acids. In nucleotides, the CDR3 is TGTGCCAGCAGCCAAGATGAGGACGTCGTCAATGAGCAGTTCTTC. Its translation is CASSQDEDVVNEQFF.

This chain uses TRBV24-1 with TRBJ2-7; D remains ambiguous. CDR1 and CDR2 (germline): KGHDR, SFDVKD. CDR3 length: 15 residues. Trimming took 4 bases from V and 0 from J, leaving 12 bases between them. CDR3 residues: CATSEARTPSYEQYF. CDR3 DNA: TGTGCCACCAGTGAGGCCAGGACCCCCTCCTACGAGCAGTACTTC.

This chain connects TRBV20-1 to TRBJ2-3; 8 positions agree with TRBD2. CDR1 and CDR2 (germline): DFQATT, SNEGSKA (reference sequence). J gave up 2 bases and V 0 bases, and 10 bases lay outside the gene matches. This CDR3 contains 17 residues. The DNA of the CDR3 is TGCAGTGCTAGAGATCTGGCTAGCGGGTCCCTCACAGATACGCAGTATTTT. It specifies CSARDLASGSLTDTQYF.

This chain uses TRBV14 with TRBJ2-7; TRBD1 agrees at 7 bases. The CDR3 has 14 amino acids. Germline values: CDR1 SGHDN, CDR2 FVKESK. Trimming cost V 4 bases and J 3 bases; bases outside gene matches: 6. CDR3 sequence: CASSRGTELYEQYF. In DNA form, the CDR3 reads TGTGCCAGCAGCCGTGGGACAGAGCTCTACGAGCAGTACTTC.